This TCR beta chain was recorded in a study of graft-versus-host responses after intestinal transplantation. Study details: All of the recipients had induction that used anti-thymocyte globulin, then tacrolimus and steroids for two to four years. General study results and limits: With peak circulating GvH clone levels came an association with early post-transplant HvG declines. Graft-donor T cell macrochimerism in patients accompanied high graft-versus-host to host-versus-graft clonal ratios in allografts.

A note on this clone: What it recognizes is unknown.

Trimming took 2 bases from V and 4 from J; bases not matched to a gene: 4. The CDR3 runs 14 residues. The germline gives CDR1 MNHEY, CDR2 SMNVEV (reference sequence). Sequencing used immunoSEQ multiplex PCR; TCRdb keeps in-frame clones, though not all of them. This table has more than 100,000 clones, roughly 95% appearing once. The rearrangement joins TRBV27 to TRBJ2-7; 8 bases agree with TRBD2. This receptor was identified in a human donor who received an intestinal transplant. The sample consisted of unstimulated CD8+ T cells sorted from spleen or lymph node cells, taken before intestinal transplant. CDR3 DNA sequence: TGTGCCAGCAGTTTACTTAGCGGGGCGTACGAGCAGTACTTC. Translated, it gives CASSLLSGAYEQYF.